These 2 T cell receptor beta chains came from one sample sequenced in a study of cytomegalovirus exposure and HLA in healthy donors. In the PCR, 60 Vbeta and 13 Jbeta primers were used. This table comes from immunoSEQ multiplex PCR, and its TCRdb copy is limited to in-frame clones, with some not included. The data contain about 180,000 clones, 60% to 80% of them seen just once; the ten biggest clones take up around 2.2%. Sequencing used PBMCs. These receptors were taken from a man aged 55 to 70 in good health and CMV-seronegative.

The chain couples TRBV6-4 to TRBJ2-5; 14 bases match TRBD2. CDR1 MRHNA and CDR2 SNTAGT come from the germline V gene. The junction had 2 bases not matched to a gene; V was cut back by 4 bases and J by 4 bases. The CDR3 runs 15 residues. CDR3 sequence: CASSGLAGGPETQYF. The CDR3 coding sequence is TGTGCCAGCAGTGGACTAGCGGGGGGGCCAGAGACCCAGTACTTC.

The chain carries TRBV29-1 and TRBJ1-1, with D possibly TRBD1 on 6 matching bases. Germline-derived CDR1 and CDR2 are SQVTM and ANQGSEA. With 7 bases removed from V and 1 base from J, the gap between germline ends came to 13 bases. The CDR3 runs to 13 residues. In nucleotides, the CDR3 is TGCAGCGGTCAGACGACAGGGAACACTGAAGCTTTCTTT. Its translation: CSGQTTGNTEAFF. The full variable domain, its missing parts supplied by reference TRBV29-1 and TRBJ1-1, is SAVISQKPSRDICQRGTSLTIQCQVDSQVTMMFWYRQQPGQSLTLIATANQGSEATYESGFVIDKFPISRPNLTFSTLTVSNMSPEDSSIYLCSGQTTGNTEAFFGQGTRLTVV.